This entry lists 27 T cell receptor beta chains sequenced from one sample in a study of OX40 agonist ivuxolimab in advanced cancers. Measured with immunoSEQ multiplex PCR; TCRdb has only the in-frame clones, and not every one. Of about 71,000 clones in the sample, 90% to 95% were seen once. The material was CD4+ or CD8+ T cells sorted from blood, obtained in a trial of the OX40 agonist ivuxolimab. The receptors were gathered from an adult with an advanced solid tumor such as melanoma, head and neck, liver or kidney cancer.

The V gene is TRBV9, the J gene TRBJ2-1, with D hard to call. V shed 3 bases and J shed 9 bases, with 13 bases lying between them. Germline-derived CDR1 and CDR2 are SGDLS and YYNGEE. The CDR3 is 13 residues long. In DNA, the CDR3 is TGTGCCAGCAGCGCGCGAGCGCCAGGTGAGCAGTTCTTC. Residues: CASSARAPGEQFF.

The chain joins TRBV5-5 to TRBJ1-2; D is unresolved. From germline, CDR1 is SGHKS and CDR2 YYEKEE (reference sequence). The CDR3 spans 13 residues. Trimming cost V 7 bases and J 2 bases, with 12 bases left between them. The CDR3 is CASQPNKNYGYTF. The CDR3 coding sequence is TGTGCCAGCCAACCCAATAAGAACTATGGCTACACCTTC.

The rearrangement joins TRBV2 to TRBJ2-1; D may be TRBD1 (6 bases). V was pared by 11 bases and J by 8 bases, with 22 bases between. In germline, CDR1 is SNHLY, CDR2 FYNNEI. This CDR3 is 14 amino acids long. CDR3 nucleotide sequence: TGTGCCGACAGACGGGACATTGACTTCTATGAGCAGTTCTTC. Its protein product is CADRRDIDFYEQFF.

The chain recombines TRBV5-6 with TRBJ2-5; 7 bases are a match to TRBD2. This CDR3 contains 15 residues. Germline CDR1 reads SGHDT; CDR2 reads YYEEEE. The ends lost 2 bases at V and 2 bases at J; junction bases unmatched: 6. DNA for the CDR3: TGTGCCAGCAGCTTCGTTACTAGCGCTCAAGAGACCCAGTACTTC. Encoded protein: CASSFVTSAQETQYF.

The CDR3 spells CAIISQGARQPQHF. CDR3 nucleotides: TGTGCCATCATTAGTCAGGGGGCACGTCAGCCCCAGCATTTT. The gene calls are TRBV10-3 and TRBJ1-5; 8 bases line up with TRBD1. V was clipped by 7 bases and J by 6 bases; unmatched bases: 8. Germline V CDR1 and CDR2: ENHRY, SYGVKD. The CDR3 spans 14 residues.

This clone appeared a single time. The chain carries TRBV30 and TRBJ1-1, with D perhaps matching TRBD1 (5 bases). V was shortened by 1 base and J by 1 base, with 10 bases between the two germline ends. The CDR3 is 14 residues long. CDR1 and CDR2 from the germline V gene are GTSNPN and SVGIG (reference sequence). CDR3 bases: TGTGCCTGGAGTGATTGGGGCGAGAACACTGAAGCTTTCTTT. Protein: CAWSDWGENTEAFF.

The V call is TRBV6-5, the J call TRBJ2-1, with 7 bases aligning to TRBD2. Per the germline V gene, CDR1 is MNHEY and CDR2 is SVGAGI. The CDR3 contains 14 residues. Trimming cost V 6 bases and J 8 bases; bases outside gene matches: 10. The CDR3 region has the DNA TGTGCCAGCAGCCGTGGGGCCGCGGGGGATGAGCAGTTCTTC. Translated: CASSRGAAGDEQFF.

This rearrangement joins TRBV2 to TRBJ1-3; the D is unclear. The CDR3 extends over 16 amino acids. CDR1 and CDR2 from the germline V gene are SNHLY and FYNNEI. V was cut by 1 base and J by 1 base, with 11 bases left in between. In DNA form, the CDR3 reads TGTGCCAGCAGTGAAGAGGTGCTTCGATCTGGAAACACCATATATTTT. The encoded protein is CASSEEVLRSGNTIYF.

As DNA, the CDR3 is TGTGCCAGCGTTTCGGGACAGACCTACGAGCAGTACTTC. The encoded protein is CASVSGQTYEQYF. The V call is TRBV6-5, the J call TRBJ2-5; the match to TRBD1 covers 7 bases. Near its end, the DNA agrees better with TRBJ2-7, so the J call may be wrong. The germline V gene has CDR1 MNHEY and CDR2 SVGAGI. The CDR3 is 13 amino acids.

The rearrangement joins TRBV4-1 to TRBJ2-1, with 8 bases lining up with TRBD2. This CDR3 is 16 amino acids long. Germline V gene sequence: CDR1 MGHRA, CDR2 YSYEKL. The ends lost 0 bases at V and 6 bases at J; junction bases unmatched: 7. The CDR3: CASSQDGGLVGNEQFF. CDR3 coding DNA: TGCGCCAGCAGCCAAGATGGGGGACTAGTAGGCAATGAGCAGTTCTTC.

The DNA for the CDR3 is TGTGCCAGCAGCGGAGGGACAGGGTGGGCGCCCCAGCATTTT. Translation gives CASSGGTGWAPQHF. The chain carries TRBV6-1 and TRBJ1-5, with TRBD1 matching over 9 bases. The CDR3 contains 14 residues. V lost 6 bases and J lost 9; bases outside the gene matches: 9. Per the germline V gene, CDR1 is MNHNS and CDR2 is SASEGT.

There are a few counts of this clone. This chain links TRBV19 with TRBJ2-7; a weak D match, TRBD1 (6 bases). The CDR3 runs to 15 residues. Trimming took 2 bases from V and 1 from J, leaving 12 bases between them. Germline V gene lookup returns CDR1 LNHDA and CDR2 SQIVND (reference sequence). CDR3: CASSISPQGSYEQYF. In DNA, the CDR3 is TGTGCCAGTAGTATAAGCCCACAGGGTTCCTACGAGCAGTACTTC.

This chain joins TRBV7-9 and TRBJ1-4, with D maybe TRBD1 (5 bases). Germline CDR1 reads SEHNR; CDR2 reads FQNEAQ (reference sequence). Trimming left V 5 bases short and J 5 bases short, with 15 bases between. The CDR3 spans 15 residues. CDR3 in amino acids: CASSRPDMGNEKLFF. DNA for the CDR3: TGTGCCAGCAGCCGACCGGACATGGGGAATGAAAAACTGTTTTTT.

The chain joins TRBV19 to TRBJ2-5; D may correspond to TRBD1 or TRBD2 (5 bases each). This CDR3 contains 12 residues. V was trimmed by 8 bases and J by 5 bases, leaving 12 bases between them. Germline CDR1 is LNHDA and CDR2 is SQIVND (reference sequence). CDR3 coding DNA: TGTGCCAGTTGTCACTGGGGGGAGACCCAGTACTTC. Translated, it gives CASCHWGETQYF.

The chain joins TRBV28 to TRBJ2-5, with TRBD2 matching over 13 bases. This CDR3 has 16 amino acids. Trimming at V came to 5 bases and at J to 5 bases, leaving 8 bases not matched to a gene. Germline-derived CDR1 and CDR2 are MDHEN and SYDVKM. The CDR3 DNA is TGTGCCAGCAGTCACGGACTAGCGGGAGTCGTGGAGACCCAGTACTTC. It encodes CASSHGLAGVVETQYF.

For the CDR3, the DNA is TGCAGCGTTGAGTCGACAGACCAAATGAACACTGAAGCTTTCTTT. Encoded protein: CSVESTDQMNTEAFF. The chain combines TRBV29-1 with TRBJ1-1; D possibly corresponds to TRBD1 (5 bases). Trimming removed 3 bases at V and 0 bases at J, with 14 bases between. Germline V gene lookup returns CDR1 SQVTM and CDR2 ANQGSEA. The CDR3 is 15 amino acids.

The V call is TRBV19, the J call TRBJ2-7, with 8 bases lining up with TRBD1. The V segment lost 3 bases and the J segment 1 base; nucleotides outside the gene matches: 8. The CDR3 extends over 16 amino acids. From germline, CDR1 is LNHDA and CDR2 SQIVND (reference sequence). CDR3 loop: CASSITGGLSSYEQYF. CDR3 in DNA: TGTGCCAGTAGTATTACAGGGGGTCTAAGTTCCTACGAGCAGTACTTC.

V and J are TRBV2 and TRBJ2-1; D gene unclear. Trimming cost V 4 bases and J 9 bases, with 7 bases left between them. Germline assignment: CDR1 SNHLY and CDR2 FYNNEI. The CDR3 runs 11 residues. CDR3 region: CASSGPGEQFF. In DNA form, the CDR3 reads TGTGCCAGCAGTGGACCGGGTGAGCAGTTCTTC. The variable domain in full, completed from reference TRBV2 and TRBJ2-1, reads EPEVTQTPSHQVTQMGQEVILRCVPISNHLYFYWYRQILGQKVEFLVSFYNNEISEKSEIFDDQFSVERPDGSNFTLKIRSTKLEDSAMYFCASSGPGEQFFGPGTRLTVL.

The J gene is TRBJ1-2, the V gene TRBV11-2; no clear D gene. This CDR3 has 11 amino acids. Germline V gives CDR1 SGHAT, CDR2 FQNNGV. V dropped 0 bases and J dropped 6 bases, with 2 bases sitting between them. In DNA form, the CDR3 reads TGTGCCAGCAGCTTAGATGATGGCTACACCTTC. It is translated as CASSLDDGYTF.

V gene TRBV7-8 combines with J gene TRBJ1-5, with a tentative D call TRBD1 (6 bases). Between the trimmed V and J ends, which lost 3 bases and 4 bases, there was a span of 19 bases. This CDR3 region has 17 residues. Germline-derived CDR1 and CDR2 are SGHVS and FQNEAQ. The DNA of the CDR3 is TGTGCCAGCAGCTTCTCTCGACAGGAGCGGCCAAATCAGCCCCAGCATTTT. Amino acids: CASSFSRQERPNQPQHF.

This rearrangement joins TRBV27 to TRBJ2-1; D uncertain. Trimming cost V 3 bases and J 6 bases, with 9 bases left between them. This CDR3 comprises 13 residues. Germline values: CDR1 MNHEY, CDR2 SMNVEV (reference sequence). CDR3 sequence: CASSFSSFNEQFF. The DNA for the CDR3 is TGTGCCAGCAGTTTCTCCAGCTTCAATGAGCAGTTCTTC.

The V call is TRBV4-3, the J call TRBJ1-3, with a weak D call TRBD1 (6 bases). The CDR3 is 15 residues long. CDR1 and CDR2 (germline): LGHNA, YSLEER. The germline V and J ends were trimmed by 4 bases and 0 bases, with 10 bases remaining between them. The CDR3 reads CASSRRDTSGNTIYF. The CDR3 DNA reads as TGCGCCAGCAGCCGTAGGGACACCTCTGGAAACACCATATATTTT.

The rearrangement uses TRBV4-1 and TRBJ1-4, with D hard to call. Germline CDR1 and CDR2: MGHRA and YSYEKL. V gave up 4 bases and J gave up 4 bases, with 4 bases separating them. CDR3 length: 12 residues. CDR3 nucleotides: TGCGCCAGCAGCCCTAATAATGAAAAACTGTTTTTT. Translating gives CASSPNNEKLFF.

J is TRBJ2-3 and V is TRBV28; D gene ambiguous. Germline CDR1 reads MDHEN; CDR2 reads SYDVKM. This CDR3 has 12 amino acids. V lost 6 bases, J lost 2 bases, and 6 bases lay in between. Written as DNA, the CDR3 is TGTGCCAGCAGCCCAGACACAGATACGCAGTATTTT. This encodes CASSPDTDTQYF.

This sequence joins TRBV5-4 and TRBJ2-1, with 9 bases lining up with TRBD2. Germline V gene data show CDR1 as SGHNT and CDR2 as YYREEE (reference sequence). The CDR3 consists of 16 residues. V lost 1 base to trimming and J lost 1 base; unmatched junction nucleotides: 3. Written as DNA, the CDR3 is TGTGCCAGCAGCTTGATGCTAGCGGGATCCTACAATGAGCAGTTCTTC. This encodes CASSLMLAGSYNEQFF.

This rearrangement joins TRBV27 to TRBJ2-1, with 11 bases lining up with TRBD2. The V gene's germline CDR1 is MNHEY and CDR2 SMNVEV (reference sequence). The CDR3 has 15 residues. The trim removed 5 bases at V and 12 bases at J, leaving 12 bases unmatched. The CDR3 DNA reads TGTGCCAGCAGTAGCACTAGCGGGAGCGATGTTGGGCAGTTCTTC. This translates into CASSSTSGSDVGQFF.

The chain combines TRBV14 with TRBJ2-1, with no clear D. CDR1 and CDR2 (germline): SGHDN, FVKESK. The CDR3 sequence is 13 residues long. With 3 bases removed from V and 4 bases from J, the gap between germline ends came to 7 bases. The CDR3 DNA is TGTGCCAGCAGCCACGACGGGTACAATGAGCAGTTCTTC. Its protein is CASSHDGYNEQFF.